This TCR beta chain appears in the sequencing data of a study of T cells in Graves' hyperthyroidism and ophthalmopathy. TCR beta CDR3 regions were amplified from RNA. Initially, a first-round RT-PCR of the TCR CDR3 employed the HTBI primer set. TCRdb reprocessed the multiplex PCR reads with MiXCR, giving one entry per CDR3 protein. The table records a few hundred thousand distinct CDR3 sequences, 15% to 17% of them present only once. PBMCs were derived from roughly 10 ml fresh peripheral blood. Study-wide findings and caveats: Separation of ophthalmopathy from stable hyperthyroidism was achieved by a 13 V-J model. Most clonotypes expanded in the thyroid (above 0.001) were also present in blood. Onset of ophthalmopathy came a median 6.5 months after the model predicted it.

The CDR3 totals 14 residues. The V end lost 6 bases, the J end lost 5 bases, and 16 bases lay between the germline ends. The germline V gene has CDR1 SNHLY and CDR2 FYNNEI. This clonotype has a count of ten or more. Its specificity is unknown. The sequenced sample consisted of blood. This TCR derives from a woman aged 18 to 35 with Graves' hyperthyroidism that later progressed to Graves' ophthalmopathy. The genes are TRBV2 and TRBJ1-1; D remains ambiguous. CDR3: CASRLTYLQTEAFF. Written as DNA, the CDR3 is TGTGCCAGCAGACTGACTTATCTCCAGACTGAAGCTTTCTTT.